The subject of this entry is one TCR beta chain. The data were obtained in a study of blood T cell repertoires in COVID-19. Per the study methods: From reference gene primer amplification, estimates of nucleated cell counts were derived. Generated by immunoSEQ multiplex PCR, the TCRdb table keeps only in-frame clones and is missing some. The V and J calls and the clone size are those of that table, but D and trimming were determined from the DNA. The table includes roughly 330,000 clones, about 90% detected once. V was clipped by 2 bases and J by 6 bases; unmatched bases: 9. The length of the CDR3 is 16 residues. The germline CDR1 and CDR2 sequences are GTSNPN and SVGIG (reference sequence).

The chain combines TRBV30 with TRBJ2-1, with 11 bases identical to TRBD2. This sequence originates from a woman between 25 and 40 years old who had recovered from COVID-19. Sequenced sample: PBMCs or T cells enriched from blood (not recorded which). The CDR3 coding sequence is TGTGCCTGGAGTTCCCCTAGCGGGGGGCCCCCCAATGAGCAGTTCTTC. Residues: CAWSSPSGGPPNEQFF.